This TCR beta chain was documented in a study of long-term antiretroviral therapy in people with HIV. About this clone itself: Its antigen is currently unknown.

The germline V and J ends were trimmed by 4 bases and 6 bases, with 12 bases remaining between them. Germline V gene lookup returns CDR1 SNHLY and CDR2 FYNNEI. This CDR3 contains 13 residues. Each sample contained roughly 0.95-10 million cryopreserved PBMC, thawed before DNA extraction. Findings and caveats of the study: An increase in diversity followed ART, yet levels stayed below transplant donor controls. The range of CDR3 lengths in HIV repertoires proved narrower than that found in controls.

An immunoSEQ assay, version v3.0, was performed at survey level. Profiling relied on immunoSEQ multiplex PCR, and the TCRdb table lists in-frame clones only, not all of them. The table records some 25,000 clones, around 77% of them present only once. The TCR was taken from a young man with HIV. The V gene is TRBV2, the J gene TRBJ1-2; possibly TRBD1 for D (6 bases). This sample comprised unsorted PBMCs, obtained 2.1 years after starting antiretroviral therapy. CDR3 nucleotides: TGTGCCAGCAGTGCTTGGGACAAAGATGGCTACACCTTC. It encodes CASSAWDKDGYTF.